The subject of this entry is one T cell receptor (beta chain). Its cognate antigen is unknown. The data were obtained in a study of T cells after yellow fever vaccination. Study results and limitations: The CD4 compartment and the CD8 compartment contained a small share of clonotypes in common. Booster sampling recovered most clones from primary vaccination (roughly 97% CD4, approximately 88% CD8).

CDR3 length: 15 amino acids. Trimming removed 2 bases from V and 6 bases from J, with 17 bases in between. Germline V gives CDR1 SQVTM, CDR2 ANQGSEA. Synthesis of TCR cDNA relied on 5'RACE template switching, which attached a universal primer site and UMIs. One entry per CDR3 protein, called by TCRdb with MiXCR from the 5' RACE reads. The sample includes 300,000 to 400,000 distinct CDR3 sequences, under 15% seen only once; the top ten take around 3%. The receptor's source is a man between 18 and 29 years old who received the YFV17D yellow fever vaccine. Specimen: CD4+ T cells sorted from PBMCs, collected 15 days after the yellow fever booster vaccination. V and J are TRBV29-1 and TRBJ2-1; possible D gene TRBD1, 5 bases. The CDR3 is CSVEQGATIGNEQFF. The CDR3 bases are TGCAGCGTTGAACAGGGCGCTACTATTGGCAATGAGCAGTTCTTC.